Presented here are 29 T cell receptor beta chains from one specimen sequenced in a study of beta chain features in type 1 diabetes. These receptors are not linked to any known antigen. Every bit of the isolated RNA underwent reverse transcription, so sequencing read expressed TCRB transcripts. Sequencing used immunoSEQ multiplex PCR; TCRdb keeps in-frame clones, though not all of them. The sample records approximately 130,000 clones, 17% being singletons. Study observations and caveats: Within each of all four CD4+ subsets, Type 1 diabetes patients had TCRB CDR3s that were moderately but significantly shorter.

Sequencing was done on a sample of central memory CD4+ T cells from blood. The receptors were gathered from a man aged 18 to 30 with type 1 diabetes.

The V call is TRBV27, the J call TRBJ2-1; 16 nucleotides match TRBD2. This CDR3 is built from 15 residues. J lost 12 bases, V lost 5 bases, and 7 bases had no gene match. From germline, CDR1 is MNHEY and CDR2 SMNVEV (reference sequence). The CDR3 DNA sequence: TGTGCCAGCAGTCAACCGGGACTAGCGGGAGGGTGGCAGTTCTTC. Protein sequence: CASSQPGLAGGWQFF.

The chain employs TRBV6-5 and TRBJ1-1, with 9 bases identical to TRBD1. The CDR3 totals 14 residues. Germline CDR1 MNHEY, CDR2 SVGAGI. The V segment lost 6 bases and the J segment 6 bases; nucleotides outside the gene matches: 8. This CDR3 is CASSRPDRGSEAFF. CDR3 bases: TGTGCCAGCAGCCGTCCGGACAGGGGATCTGAAGCTTTCTTT.

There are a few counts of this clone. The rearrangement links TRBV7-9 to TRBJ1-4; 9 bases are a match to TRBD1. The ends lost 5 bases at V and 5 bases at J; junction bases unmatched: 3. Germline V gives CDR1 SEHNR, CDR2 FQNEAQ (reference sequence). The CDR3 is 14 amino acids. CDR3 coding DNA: TGTGCCAGCAGCCCACAGGGGGCGAATGAAAAACTGTTTTTT. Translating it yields CASSPQGANEKLFF. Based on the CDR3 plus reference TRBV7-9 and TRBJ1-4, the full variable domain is DTGVSQNPRHKITKRGQNVTFRCDPISEHNRLYWYRQTLGQGPEFLTYFQNEAQLEKSRLLSDRFSAERPKGSFSTLEIQRTEQGDSAMYLCASSPQGANEKLFFGSGTQLSVL.

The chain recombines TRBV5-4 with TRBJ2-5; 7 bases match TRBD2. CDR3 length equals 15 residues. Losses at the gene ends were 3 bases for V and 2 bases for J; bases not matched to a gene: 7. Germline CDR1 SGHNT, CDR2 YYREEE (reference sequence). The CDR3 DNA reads TGTGCCAGCAGCTCGGGACTACCACAACAAGAGACCCAGTACTTC. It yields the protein CASSSGLPQQETQYF.

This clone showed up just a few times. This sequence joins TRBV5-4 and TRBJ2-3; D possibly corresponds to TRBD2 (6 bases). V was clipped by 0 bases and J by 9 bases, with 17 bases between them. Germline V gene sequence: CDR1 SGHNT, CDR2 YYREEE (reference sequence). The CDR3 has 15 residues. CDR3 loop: CASSLGGTAVNTQYF. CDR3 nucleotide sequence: TGTGCCAGCAGCTTGGGGGGGACTGCAGTGAACACGCAGTATTTT.

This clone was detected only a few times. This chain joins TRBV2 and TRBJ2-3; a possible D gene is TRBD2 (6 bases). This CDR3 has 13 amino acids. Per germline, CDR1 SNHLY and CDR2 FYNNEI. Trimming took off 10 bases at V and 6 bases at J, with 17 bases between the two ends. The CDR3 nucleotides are TGTGCCATCCAACGAACTAGCATGGATACGCAGTATTTT. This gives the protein CAIQRTSMDTQYF.

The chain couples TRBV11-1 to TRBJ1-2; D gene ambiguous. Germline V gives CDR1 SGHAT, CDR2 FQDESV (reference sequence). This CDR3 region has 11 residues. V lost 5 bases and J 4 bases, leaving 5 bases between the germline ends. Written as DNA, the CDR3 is TGTGCCAGCAGCGAAGGCTATGGCTACACCTTC. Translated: CASSEGYGYTF.

The CDR3 here is CASSPQQYGYTF. In nucleotides, the CDR3 is TGTGCCAGCAGCCCACAGCAATATGGCTACACCTTC. The chain links TRBV28 to TRBJ1-2; unclear D gene. The CDR3 extends over 12 amino acids. Looked up from germline, CDR1 is MDHEN and CDR2 is SYDVKM. V lost 6 bases to trimming and J lost 5 bases, with 10 bases between them.

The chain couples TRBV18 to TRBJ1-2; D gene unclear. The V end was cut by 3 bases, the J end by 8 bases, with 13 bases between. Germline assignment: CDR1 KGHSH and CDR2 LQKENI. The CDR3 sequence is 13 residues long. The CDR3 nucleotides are TGTGCCAGCTCACCGGAGGGAGGAGAAGGCTACACCTTC. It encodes CASSPEGGEGYTF.

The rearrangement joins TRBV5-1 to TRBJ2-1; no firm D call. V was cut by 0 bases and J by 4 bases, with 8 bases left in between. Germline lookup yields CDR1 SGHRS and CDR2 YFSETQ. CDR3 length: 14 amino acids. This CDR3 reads CASSLDTKYNEQFF. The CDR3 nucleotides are TGCGCCAGCAGCTTGGATACCAAATACAATGAGCAGTTCTTC. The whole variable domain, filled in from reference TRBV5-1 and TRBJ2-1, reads KAGVTQTPRYLIKTRGQQVTLSCSPISGHRSVSWYQQTPGQGLQFLFEYFSETQRNKGNFPGRFSGRQFSNSRSEMNVSTLELGDSALYLCASSLDTKYNEQFFGPGTRLTVL.

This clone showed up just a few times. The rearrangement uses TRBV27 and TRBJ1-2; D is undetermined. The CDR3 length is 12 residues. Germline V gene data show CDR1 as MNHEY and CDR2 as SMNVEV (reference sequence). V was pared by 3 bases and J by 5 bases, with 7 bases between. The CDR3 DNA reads TGTGCCAGCAGTTTGGCGGGGTATGGCTACACCTTC. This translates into CASSLAGYGYTF.

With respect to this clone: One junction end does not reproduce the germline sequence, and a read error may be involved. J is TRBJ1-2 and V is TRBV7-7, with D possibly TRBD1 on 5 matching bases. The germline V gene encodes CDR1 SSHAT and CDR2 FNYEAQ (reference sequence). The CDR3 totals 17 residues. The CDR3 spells CASSAGPPGETGSGYTF. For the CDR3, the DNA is TGTGCTAGCAGCGCGGGACCTCCTGGGGAAACTGGATCTGGCTACACCTTC.

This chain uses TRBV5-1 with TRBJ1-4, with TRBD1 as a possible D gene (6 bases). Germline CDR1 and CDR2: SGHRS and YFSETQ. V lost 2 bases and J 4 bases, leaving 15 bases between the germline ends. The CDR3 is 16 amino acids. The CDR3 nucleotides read TGCGCCAGCAGCTTCGGGCAGGGGTTGGGTAATGAAAAACTGTTTTTT. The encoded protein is CASSFGQGLGNEKLFF.

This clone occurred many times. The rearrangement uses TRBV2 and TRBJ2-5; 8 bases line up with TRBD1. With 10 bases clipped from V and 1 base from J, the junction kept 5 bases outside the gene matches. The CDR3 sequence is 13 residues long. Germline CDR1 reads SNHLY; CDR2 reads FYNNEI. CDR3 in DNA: TGTGCCACCGGGACAGGTAGCCAAGAGACCCAGTACTTC. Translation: CATGTGSQETQYF.

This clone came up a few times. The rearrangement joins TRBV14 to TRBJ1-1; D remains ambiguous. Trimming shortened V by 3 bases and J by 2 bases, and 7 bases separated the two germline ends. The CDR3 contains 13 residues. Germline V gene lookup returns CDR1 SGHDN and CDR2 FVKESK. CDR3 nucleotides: TGTGCCAGCAGCCAGGATATTAACACTGAAGCTTTCTTT. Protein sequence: CASSQDINTEAFF.

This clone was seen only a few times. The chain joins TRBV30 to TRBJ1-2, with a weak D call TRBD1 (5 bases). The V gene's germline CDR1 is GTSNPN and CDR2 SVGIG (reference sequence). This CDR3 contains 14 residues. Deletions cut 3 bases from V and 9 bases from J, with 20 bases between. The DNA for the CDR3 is TGTGCCTGGAGGAAAGAAACAGGATTTTATAGCTACACCTTC. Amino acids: CAWRKETGFYSYTF.

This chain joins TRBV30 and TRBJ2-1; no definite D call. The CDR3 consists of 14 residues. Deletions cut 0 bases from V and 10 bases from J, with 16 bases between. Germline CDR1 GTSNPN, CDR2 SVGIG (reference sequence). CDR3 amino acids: CAWSVQLDLPEQFF. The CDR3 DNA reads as TGTGCCTGGAGTGTTCAGCTCGACCTACCCGAGCAGTTCTTC.

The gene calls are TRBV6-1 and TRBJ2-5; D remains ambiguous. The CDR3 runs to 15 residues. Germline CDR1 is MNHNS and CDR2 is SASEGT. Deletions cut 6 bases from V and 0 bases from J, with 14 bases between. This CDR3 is CASRIGPWDQETQYF. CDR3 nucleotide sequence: TGTGCCAGCAGGATAGGACCATGGGACCAAGAGACCCAGTACTTC.

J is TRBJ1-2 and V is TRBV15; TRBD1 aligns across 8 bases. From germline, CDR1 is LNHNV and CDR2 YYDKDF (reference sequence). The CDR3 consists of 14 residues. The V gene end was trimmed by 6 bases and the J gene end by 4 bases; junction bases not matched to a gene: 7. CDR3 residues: CATRLGTGGYGYTF. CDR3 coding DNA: TGTGCCACCAGGTTAGGAACAGGGGGCTATGGCTACACCTTC.

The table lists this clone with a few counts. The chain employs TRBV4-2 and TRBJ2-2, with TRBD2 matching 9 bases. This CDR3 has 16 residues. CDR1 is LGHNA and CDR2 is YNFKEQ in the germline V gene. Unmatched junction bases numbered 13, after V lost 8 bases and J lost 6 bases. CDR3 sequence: CASGNQGTSSAGELFF. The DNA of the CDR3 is TGTGCCAGCGGCAACCAAGGGACTAGCTCGGCCGGGGAGCTGTTTTTT.

CDR3 sequence (DNA): TGTGCCTGGAGTGTACTAAGGCAGGGAGGCTACACCTTC. This sequence encodes CAWSVLRQGGYTF. V usage is TRBV30 and J usage is TRBJ1-2; possibly TRBD1 for D (5 bases). The germline V gene has CDR1 GTSNPN and CDR2 SVGIG (reference sequence). Trimming removed 0 bases from V and 8 bases from J, with 13 bases in between. The CDR3 runs to 13 residues. The full variable domain, rest sourced from reference TRBV30 and TRBJ1-2, is SQTIHQWPATLVQPVGSPLSLECTVEGTSNPNLYWYRQAAGRGLQLLFYSVGIGQISSEVPQNLSASRPQDRQFILSSKKLLLSDSGFYLCAWSVLRQGGYTFGSGTRLTVV.

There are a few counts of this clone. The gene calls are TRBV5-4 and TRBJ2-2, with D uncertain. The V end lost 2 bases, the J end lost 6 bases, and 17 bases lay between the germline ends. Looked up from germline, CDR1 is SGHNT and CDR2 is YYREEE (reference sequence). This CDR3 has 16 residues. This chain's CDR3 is CASSLDPEPSPGELFF. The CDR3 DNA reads TGTGCCAGCAGCTTAGACCCCGAACCAAGCCCCGGGGAGCTGTTTTTT. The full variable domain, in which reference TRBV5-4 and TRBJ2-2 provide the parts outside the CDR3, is ETGVTQSPTHLIKTRGQQVTLRCSSQSGHNTVSWYQQALGQGPQFIFQYYREEENGRGNFPPRFSGLQFPNYSSELNVNALELDDSALYLCASSLDPEPSPGELFFGEGSRLTVL.

As DNA, the CDR3 is TGTGCCAGCAGCCCAGGGACCGCGTCAGGTCAGCCCCAGCATTTT. Protein sequence: CASSPGTASGQPQHF. The chain is built from TRBV4-2 and TRBJ1-5; TRBD1 is a possible D gene (5 bases). Germline V gene sequence: CDR1 LGHNA, CDR2 YNFKEQ. V was trimmed by 4 bases and J by 6 bases, leaving 16 bases between them. This CDR3 is built from 15 residues.

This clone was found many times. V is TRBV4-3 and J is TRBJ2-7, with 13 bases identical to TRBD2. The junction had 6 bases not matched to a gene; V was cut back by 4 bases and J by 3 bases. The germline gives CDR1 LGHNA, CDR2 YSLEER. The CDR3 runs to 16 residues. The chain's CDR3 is CASSRLAGGVFYEQYF. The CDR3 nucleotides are TGCGCCAGCAGCCGACTAGCGGGGGGCGTATTCTACGAGCAGTACTTC.

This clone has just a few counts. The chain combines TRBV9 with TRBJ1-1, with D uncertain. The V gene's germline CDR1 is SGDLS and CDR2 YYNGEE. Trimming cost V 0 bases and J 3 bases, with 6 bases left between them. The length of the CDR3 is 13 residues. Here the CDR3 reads CASSVDGYTEAFF. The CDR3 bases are TGTGCCAGCAGCGTAGACGGATACACTGAAGCTTTCTTT.

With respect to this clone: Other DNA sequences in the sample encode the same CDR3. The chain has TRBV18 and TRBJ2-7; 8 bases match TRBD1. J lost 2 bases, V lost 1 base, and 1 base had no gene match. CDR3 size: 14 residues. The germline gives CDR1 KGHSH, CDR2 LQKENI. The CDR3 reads CASSPRQGTYEQYF. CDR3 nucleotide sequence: TGTGCCAGCTCACCACGACAGGGGACCTACGAGCAGTACTTC.

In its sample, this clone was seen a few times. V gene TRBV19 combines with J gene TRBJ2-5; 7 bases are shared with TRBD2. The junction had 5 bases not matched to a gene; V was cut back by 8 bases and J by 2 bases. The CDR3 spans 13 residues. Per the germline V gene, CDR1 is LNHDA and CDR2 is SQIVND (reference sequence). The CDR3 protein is CASGTSAQETQYF. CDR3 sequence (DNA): TGTGCCAGTGGAACTAGCGCACAAGAGACCCAGTACTTC.

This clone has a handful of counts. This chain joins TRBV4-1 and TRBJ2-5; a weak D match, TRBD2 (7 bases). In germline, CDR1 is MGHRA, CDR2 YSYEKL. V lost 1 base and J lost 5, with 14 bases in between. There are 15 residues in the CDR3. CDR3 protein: CASSQARGARETQYF. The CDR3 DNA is TGCGCCAGCAGCCAAGCACGGGGGGCCCGGGAGACCCAGTACTTC.

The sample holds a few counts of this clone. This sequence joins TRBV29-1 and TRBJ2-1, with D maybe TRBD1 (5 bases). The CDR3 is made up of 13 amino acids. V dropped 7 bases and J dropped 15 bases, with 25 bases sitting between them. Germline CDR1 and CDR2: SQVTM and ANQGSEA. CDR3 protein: CSAMPSAGIIRFF. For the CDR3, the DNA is TGCAGCGCCATGCCGTCGGCAGGGATAATTCGGTTCTTC.